This is a list of T cell receptor beta chains from one sample in a study of shared clonotypes between healthy human individuals. Generated by immunoSEQ multiplex PCR, the TCRdb table keeps only in-frame clones and is missing some. The table includes about 2 million clones, over 85% detected once. The material sequenced was naive CD4+ T cells sorted from blood. All receptors come from a man younger than 30 in good health. CDR3s include the opening cysteine and the closing phenylalanine or tryptophan. A D gene is named only where the DNA matches it firmly. Size is stated for part of the rows, as once, few or many counts, or as a class when the clone is expanded.

size: .; J: TRBJ2-1; D: TRBD1; V: TRBV7-9; CDR3: CASSISGTVNNEQFF; DNA: TGTGCCAGCAGCATCTCCGGGACAGTGAACAATGAGCAGTTCTTC
size: .; J: TRBJ1-5; D: .; V: TRBV6-5; CDR3: CASSSSTSSLNQPQHF; DNA: TGTGCCAGCAGTTCGTCAACTAGTTCCCTCAATCAGCCCCAGCATTTT
size: .; J: TRBJ2-1; D: TRBD2; V: TRBV10-1; CDR3: CASSPRGTSVNEQFF; DNA: TGCGCCAGCAGTCCGCGCGGGACTAGCGTCAATGAGCAGTTCTTC
size: .; J: TRBJ2-1; D: .; V: TRBV29-1; CDR3: CSVTAGAGYNEQFF; DNA: TGCAGCGTCACAGCAGGGGCTGGATACAATGAGCAGTTCTTC
size: .; J: TRBJ1-1; D: .; V: TRBV30; CDR3: CAWSAIGTPRPF; DNA: TGTGCCTGGAGTGCGATAGGGACCCCTCGACCCTTT
size: .; J: TRBJ2-5; D: .; V: TRBV29-1; CDR3: CSVDRDLYF; DNA: TGCAGCGTTGACCGGGACCTCTACTTC
size: few; J: TRBJ1-1; D: .; V: TRBV19; CDR3: CASSKSPSTEAFF; DNA: TGTGCCAGTAGTAAGTCGCCGAGCACTGAAGCTTTCTTT
size: .; J: TRBJ2-3; D: TRBD2; V: TRBV9; CDR3: CASSPGTSGAGTDTQYF; DNA: TGTGCCAGCAGCCCGGGGACTAGCGGGGCGGGCACAGATACGCAGTATTTT
size: .; J: TRBJ2-5; D: TRBD2; V: TRBV29-1; CDR3: CSVEGRLAEETQYF; DNA: TGCAGCGTTGAAGGGAGACTAGCGGAAGAGACCCAGTACTTC
size: .; J: TRBJ1-1; D: .; V: TRBV28; CDR3: CASSLWGLQTEAFF; DNA: TGTGCCAGCAGTTTATGGGGGCTTCAAACAGAAGCTTTCTTT
size: .; J: TRBJ2-7; D: .; V: TRBV6-1; CDR3: CASRDGQAYEQYF; DNA: TGTGCCAGCAGGGACGGGCAAGCTTACGAGCAGTACTTC
size: .; J: TRBJ2-3; D: .; V: TRBV25-1; CDR3: CASSELAASARGDTQYF; DNA: TGTGCCAGCAGTGAATTAGCCGCTAGCGCCAGGGGAGATACGCAGTATTTT
size: .; J: TRBJ2-7; D: .; V: TRBV14; CDR3: CASSHSPGFYEQYF; DNA: TGTGCCAGCAGCCATAGTCCAGGGTTCTACGAGCAGTACTTC
size: .; J: TRBJ2-3; D: TRBD2; V: TRBV28; CDR3: CASSLSTSGADTQYF; DNA: TGTGCCAGCAGTTTATCTACTAGCGGGGCAGATACGCAGTATTTT
size: .; J: TRBJ1-1; D: .; V: TRBV5-1; CDR3: CASSLDGGGTEAFF; DNA: TGCGCCAGCAGCTTGGACGGGGGAGGAACTGAAGCTTTCTTT
size: once; J: TRBJ1-6; D: .; V: TRBV6-6; CDR3: CASSYSGGVGPLHF; DNA: TGTGCCAGCAGTTACTCGGGCGGCGTCGGACCCCTCCACTTT
size: .; J: TRBJ2-7; D: TRBD2; V: TRBV30; CDR3: CAWISHRGSSYEQYF; DNA: TGTGCCTGGATTTCTCACCGCGGGAGCTCCTACGAGCAGTACTTC
size: .; J: TRBJ2-1; D: TRBD2; V: TRBV4-1; CDR3: CASSRTSGGANEQFF; DNA: TGCGCCAGCAGCCGGACTAGCGGGGGGGCAAATGAGCAGTTCTTC
size: .; J: TRBJ1-1; D: .; V: TRBV19; CDR3: CASSISWTLNTEAFF; DNA: TGTGCCAGTAGTATATCTTGGACTTTGAACACTGAAGCTTTCTTT
size: .; J: TRBJ2-7; D: TRBD1; V: TRBV27; CDR3: CASRGQTDYEQYF; DNA: TGTGCCAGCAGGGGACAGACGGACTACGAGCAGTACTTC
size: .; J: TRBJ1-1; D: .; V: TRBV2; CDR3: CASSVTGLFNEAFF; DNA: TGTGCCAGCAGTGTTACAGGGCTCTTCAATGAAGCTTTCTTT
size: many; J: TRBJ2-1; D: TRBD1; V: TRBV18; CDR3: CASSPRDRGLEFF; DNA: TGTGCCAGCTCACCCCGGGACAGGGGATTGGAGTTCTTC
size: .; J: TRBJ1-1; D: .; V: TRBV2; CDR3: CASSGGPQGAFF; DNA: TGTGCCAGCAGTGGCGGGCCCCAGGGAGCTTTCTTT
size: .; J: TRBJ2-7; D: .; V: TRBV5-1; CDR3: CASSFDAPAYEQYF; DNA: TGCGCCAGCAGCTTCGACGCACCCGCCTACGAGCAGTACTTC
size: .; J: TRBJ2-1; D: .; V: TRBV5-1; CDR3: CASSLTPTRDSYNEQFF; DNA: TGCGCCAGCAGCTTGACCCCGACTAGAGATTCCTACAATGAGCAGTTCTTC
size: .; J: TRBJ2-7; D: TRBD1; V: TRBV7-2; CDR3: CASSFVTGGSYEQYF; DNA: TGTGCCAGCAGCTTCGTGACAGGGGGGTCCTACGAGCAGTACTTC
size: .; J: TRBJ2-5; D: .; V: TRBV6-5; CDR3: CASKRQETQYF; DNA: TGTGCCAGCAAGCGCCAAGAGACCCAGTACTTC
size: .; J: TRBJ2-2; D: .; V: TRBV9; CDR3: CASSVVGGWGGTGELFF; DNA: TGTGCCAGCAGCGTCGTGGGAGGTTGGGGAGGCACCGGGGAGCTGTTTTTT
size: .; J: TRBJ2-7; D: TRBD2; V: TRBV7-2; CDR3: CASSWGLASYEQYF; DNA: TGTGCCAGCAGCTGGGGACTAGCGTCGTACGAGCAGTACTTC
size: .; J: TRBJ2-1; D: .; V: TRBV18; CDR3: CASSSGRREQFF; DNA: TGTGCCAGCTCATCGGGCCGCCGTGAGCAGTTCTTC
size: many; J: TRBJ2-5; D: .; V: TRBV18; CDR3: CASSPPEGYQETQYF; DNA: TGTGCCAGCTCACCCCCGGAGGGGTACCAAGAGACCCAGTACTTC
size: .; J: TRBJ1-6; D: TRBD1; V: TRBV7-9; CDR3: CASSARQGGNSPLHF; DNA: TGTGCCAGCAGCGCCCGACAGGGAGGGAATTCACCCCTCCACTTT
size: .; J: TRBJ1-5; D: .; V: TRBV10-1; CDR3: CASSENVNQPQHF; DNA: TGCGCCAGCAGTGAGAACGTTAATCAGCCCCAGCATTTT
size: .; J: TRBJ2-2; D: .; V: TRBV6-1; CDR3: CASSDAGPRFGELFF; DNA: TGTGCCAGCAGTGACGCCGGGCCCCGGTTCGGGGAGCTGTTTTTT